The present TCR beta chain was sequenced within a study of T cells in Graves' hyperthyroidism and ophthalmopathy. Overall study findings and caveats: Also found in blood were most expanded thyroid clonotypes above 0.001.

Ophthalmopathy cases scored 3 or more on the Clinical Activity Score and 4 or more on NOSPECS grade, with duration below 3 months. Exclusion of patients followed from uncontrolled infection, other autoimmune disease, pregnancy or lactation. Extraction of PBMCs used more than 8.5 ml of fresh peripheral blood. The CDR3 length is 16 residues. Germline values: CDR1 MNHEY, CDR2 SMNVEV (reference sequence). Trimming pared 5 bases from V and 0 bases from J, leaving 14 bases between. As regards this clonotype: Antigen specificity is unknown.

The TCR beta CDR3 regions underwent amplification using RNA transcripts as the source. HTBI primers drove first-round RT-PCR of the TCR CDR3. One entry per CDR3 protein, called by TCRdb with MiXCR from the multiplex PCR reads. The table lists 600,000 to 650,000 distinct CDR3 sequences, roughly 20% of them singletons. The sequenced sample was blood. The V gene is TRBV27, the J gene TRBJ2-1; D is possibly TRBD1 or TRBD2 (6 bases each). The source is a man aged 30 to 39 with Graves' ophthalmopathy. This chain's CDR3 is CASSQGTPNSYNEQFF. The CDR3 DNA reads as TGTGCCAGCAGTCAGGGGACTCCTAACTCCTACAATGAGCAGTTCTTC.